Presented here are 8 T cell receptor beta chains from one specimen sequenced in a study of blood T cell repertoires in COVID-19. This table comes from immunoSEQ multiplex PCR, and its TCRdb copy is limited to in-frame clones, with some not included. The table lists about 150,000 clones, over 70% of them singletons, with 35% to 50% in the top ten. Sample: peripheral blood. The receptors originated from a human donor in a cohort sampled during active COVID-19.

J is TRBJ2-5 and V is TRBV7-2, with a possible D match to TRBD2 (5 bases). The CDR3 consists of 13 residues. The germline V gene has CDR1 SGHTA and CDR2 FQGNSA. V dropped 3 bases and J dropped 5 bases, with 10 bases sitting between them. This CDR3 reads CASSFESGETQYF. The CDR3 coding sequence is TGTGCCAGCAGCTTCGAATCGGGGGAGACCCAGTACTTC.

The chain carries TRBV11-2 and TRBJ2-2, with 7 bases matching TRBD2. From germline, CDR1 is SGHAT and CDR2 FQNNGV. This CDR3 has 16 residues. The junction had 8 bases not matched to a gene; V was cut back by 0 bases and J by 7 bases. The CDR3 reads CASSLDLTGGDGELFF. The CDR3 nucleotides are TGTGCCAGCAGCTTAGATCTTACGGGGGGAGACGGGGAGCTGTTTTTT.

The chain carries TRBV6-2 or TRBV6-3 and TRBJ1-2; D not certain. The V gene lost 2 bases and the J gene lost 4 bases, with 14 bases spanning the gap. Per germline, CDR1 MNHEY and CDR2 SVGEGT. CDR3 size: 15 residues. CDR3 DNA sequence: TGTGCCAGCAGTTACATCCAGGATCAGAGCTATGGCTACACCTTC. Protein product: CASSYIQDQSYGYTF.

The chain joins TRBV5-4 to TRBJ2-6; D not resolved. Germline loops: CDR1 SGHNT, CDR2 YYREEE (reference sequence). The CDR3 runs to 15 residues. Trimming left V 4 bases short and J 0 bases short, with 8 bases between. The CDR3 DNA sequence: TGTGCCAGCAGCCGTGAGAGCTCTGGGGCCAACGTCCTGACTTTC. Protein: CASSRESSGANVLTF.

In its sample, this clone was seen once. The chain carries TRBV30 and TRBJ1-3; 7 positions match TRBD1. Looked up from germline, CDR1 is GTSNPN and CDR2 is SVGIG (reference sequence). This CDR3 comprises 15 residues. J lost 1 base, V lost 1 base, and 4 bases had no gene match. The CDR3 coding sequence is TGTGCCTGGAGTGCAAACAGGGGATCTGGAAACACCATATATTTT. Translating it yields CAWSANRGSGNTIYF. The variable domain in full, completed from reference TRBV30 and TRBJ1-3, reads SQTIHQWPATLVQPVGSPLSLECTVEGTSNPNLYWYRQAAGRGLQLLFYSVGIGQISSEVPQNLSASRPQDRQFILSSKKLLLSDSGFYLCAWSANRGSGNTIYFGEGSWLTVV.

The V gene is TRBV30, the J gene TRBJ1-1; TRBD1 aligns across 9 bases. Trimming cost V 5 bases and J 1 base; bases outside gene matches: 5. The CDR3 runs 14 residues. Germline-derived CDR1 and CDR2 are GTSNPN and SVGIG (reference sequence). The CDR3 DNA sequence: TGTGCCTGGGCGACAGGGGGGACGAACACTGAAGCTTTCTTT. This gives the protein CAWATGGTNTEAFF. The variable domain in full, with the rest retrieved from reference TRBV30 and TRBJ1-1, is SQTIHQWPATLVQPVGSPLSLECTVEGTSNPNLYWYRQAAGRGLQLLFYSVGIGQISSEVPQNLSASRPQDRQFILSSKKLLLSDSGFYLCAWATGGTNTEAFFGQGTRLTVV.

The chain joins TRBV3-1 (or the pseudogene TRBV3-2) to TRBJ2-3, with 13 bases matching TRBD2. Trimming removed 2 bases from V and 5 bases from J; junction bases left unmatched: 7. This CDR3 contains 17 residues. Germline lookup yields CDR1 LGHDT and CDR2 YNNKEL (reference sequence). CDR3 protein: CASSQSTSGRAEDTQYF. CDR3 coding DNA: TGTGCCAGCAGCCAATCTACTAGCGGGAGGGCCGAAGATACGCAGTATTTT.

J is TRBJ2-7 and V is TRBV6-5; 7 nucleotides agree with TRBD2. Germline lookup yields CDR1 MNHEY and CDR2 SVGAGI. This CDR3 is 15 amino acids long. With V trimmed by 7 bases and J by 3 bases, 12 bases remained unmatched. The CDR3 here is CASTEGSSGVYEQYV. DNA for the CDR3: TGTGCCAGCACCGAGGGGTCTAGCGGCGTCTACGAGCAGTACGTC.